The next 7 T cell receptor beta chains were all read from a single sample in a study of cytomegalovirus exposure and HLA in healthy donors. Sequenced by immunoSEQ multiplex PCR; TCRdb stores in-frame clones only, minus some. Among a few hundred thousand clones, roughly 88% were seen once, and the ten largest hold about 0.86%. Sequences were obtained from PBMCs. The source of these receptors is a woman younger than 30 in good health and CMV-seronegative.

The genes are TRBV27 and TRBJ1-6, with D unclear. CDR3 length: 14 amino acids. Germline CDR1 reads MNHEY; CDR2 reads SMNVEV (reference sequence). The V end was cut by 2 bases, the J end by 10 bases, with 12 bases between. CDR3 amino acids: CASSLRGFGSPLHF. CDR3 DNA: TGTGCCAGCAGTTTACGAGGGTTCGGATCACCCCTCCACTTT.

The count of this clone is one. This sequence joins TRBV13 and TRBJ2-5; no clear D. CDR1 is PRHDT and CDR2 is FYEKMQ in the germline V gene (reference sequence). The CDR3 extends over 14 amino acids. The V gene lost 0 bases and the J gene lost 0 bases, with 5 bases spanning the gap. The CDR3 coding sequence is TGTGCCAGCAGCTTAGGTTCAGACCAAGAGACCCAGTACTTC. Protein: CASSLGSDQETQYF.

The chain carries TRBV11-2 and TRBJ2-7, with 11 bases matching TRBD1. Germline V gene sequence: CDR1 SGHAT, CDR2 FQNNGV. J lost 0 bases, V lost 4 bases, and 8 bases had no gene match. CDR3 length equals 17 residues. The CDR3 sequence: CASSSPKGQGVSYEQYF. The CDR3 DNA reads as TGTGCCAGCAGCTCCCCCAAGGGACAGGGGGTCTCCTACGAGCAGTACTTC.

The rearrangement joins TRBV11-3 to TRBJ1-1, with 8 bases identical to TRBD1. The CDR3 is 15 residues long. V trimming: 1 base; J trimming: 3 bases; junction bases outside the gene matches: 4. Looked up from germline, CDR1 is SGHNT and CDR2 is YENEEA. The chain's CDR3 is CASSLVTGGDTEAFF. DNA for the CDR3: TGTGCCAGCAGCTTAGTTACAGGGGGGGACACTGAAGCTTTCTTT.

This chain connects TRBV28 to TRBJ1-5; D gene ambiguous. Germline-derived CDR1 and CDR2 are MDHEN and SYDVKM. The CDR3 is 12 residues long. Trimming stripped 10 bases from V and 6 bases from J, with 13 bases between. CDR3 bases: TGTGCCACGGGATCGCCACTTCAGCCCCAGCATTTT. Translated, it gives CATGSPLQPQHF.

This chain connects TRBV7-6 to TRBJ2-7; TRBD2 aligns across 11 bases. Germline V CDR1 and CDR2: SGHVS, FNYEAQ. CDR3 length: 17 residues. V gave up 5 bases and J gave up 7 bases; unmatched junction bases: 16. The CDR3 coding sequence is TGTGCCAGCAGCCCCCGACTAGCGGGGAACCCTTCTGGGGAGCAGTACTTC. This sequence encodes CASSPRLAGNPSGEQYF.

J is TRBJ2-5 and V is TRBV6-1; 7 bases match TRBD2. J gave up 2 bases and V 3 bases, and 0 bases lay outside the gene matches. Germline CDR1 and CDR2: MNHNS and SASEGT. The CDR3 is 13 residues long. The CDR3 loop reads CASSERGQETQYF. In nucleotides, the CDR3 is TGTGCCAGCAGTGAGCGGGGGCAAGAGACCCAGTACTTC.